The 7 T cell receptor beta chains presented below share a single source sample, sequenced in a study of T cells in localized non-small cell lung cancer. TCRdb keeps only in-frame clones here, not all; method: immunoSEQ multiplex PCR. This sample has some 740 clones, with 21% found just once. The sample here was normal lung tissue next to the tumor, taken before any cancer treatment. These TCRs come from a female donor of 60 years or more with stage II lung adenocarcinoma.

The chain joins TRBV28 to TRBJ1-1; D is undetermined. The V gene lost 1 base and the J gene lost 6 bases, with 15 bases spanning the gap. Germline V gives CDR1 MDHEN, CDR2 SYDVKM. The CDR3 extends over 15 amino acids. This CDR3 is CASSLSAPAVAEAFF. The CDR3 bases are TGTGCCAGCAGTTTATCCGCCCCCGCGGTGGCTGAAGCTTTCTTT.

The chain recombines TRBV28 with TRBJ1-5; D ambiguous. V was cut by 2 bases and J by 0 bases, with 2 bases left in between. The CDR3 has 13 amino acids. Germline V gene lookup returns CDR1 MDHEN and CDR2 SYDVKM. The CDR3 sequence: CASSLGSNQPQHF. As DNA, the CDR3 is TGTGCCAGCAGTTTAGGTAGCAATCAGCCCCAGCATTTT.

In this sample, this clone turned up a few times. CDR3 residues: CASQRGAGIDTQYF. CDR3 DNA: TGTGCCTCACAGCGGGGGGCCGGGATAGATACGCAGTATTTT. The V gene is TRBV18, the J gene TRBJ2-3; 9 bases match TRBD2. V dropped 11 bases and J dropped 5; count of bases not matched to a gene: 11. This CDR3 has 14 residues. Germline V CDR1 and CDR2: KGHSH, LQKENI.

In its sample, this clone is large (0.1 to 1%). V is TRBV19 and J is TRBJ1-1, with D maybe TRBD1 (6 bases). This CDR3 is 15 amino acids long. V shed 1 base and J shed 4 bases, with 13 bases lying between them. Germline V lookup: CDR1 LNHDA, CDR2 SQIVND (reference sequence). CDR3 sequence: CASSIGTGWSTEAFF. Here the CDR3 DNA reads TGTGCCAGTAGTATAGGAACAGGGTGGAGCACTGAAGCTTTCTTT. The full variable domain, with the rest looked up from reference TRBV19 and TRBJ1-1, is DGGITQSPKYLFRKEGQNVTLSCEQNLNHDAMYWYRQDPGQGLRLIYYSQIVNDFQKGDIAEGYSVSREKKESFPLTVTSAQKNPTAFYLCASSIGTGWSTEAFFGQGTRLTVV.

The table lists this clone with a few counts. The chain has TRBV18 and TRBJ2-2; D is ambiguous. V shed 3 bases and J shed 7 bases, with 12 bases lying between them. The CDR3 spans 14 residues. Germline-derived CDR1 and CDR2 are KGHSH and LQKENI. CDR3 loop: CASSPSGVYGELFF. The CDR3 nucleotides read TGTGCCAGCTCACCCTCGGGCGTATACGGGGAGCTGTTTTTT.

This chain links TRBV28 with TRBJ1-1, with TRBD1 matching over 7 bases. Trimming removed 6 bases from V and 3 bases from J; junction bases left unmatched: 4. The CDR3 has 13 amino acids. The V gene's germline CDR1 is MDHEN and CDR2 SYDVKM. CDR3 residues: CASSTTGDTEAFF. The DNA for the CDR3 is TGTGCCAGCAGCACCACAGGGGACACTGAAGCTTTCTTT.

This clone was seen only a few times. The chain couples TRBV11-3 to TRBJ1-2; 8 positions match TRBD1. This CDR3 contains 14 residues. CDR1 SGHNT and CDR2 YENEEA come from the germline V gene. V dropped 3 bases and J dropped 5; count of bases not matched to a gene: 5. CDR3 sequence reads: CASSLDRVGYGYTF. CDR3 DNA: TGTGCCAGCAGCTTGGACAGGGTAGGGTATGGCTACACCTTC.